The 11 T cell receptor beta chains below come from one sample, sequenced in a study of control samples from healthy donors and cancer patients. Assay used: immunoSEQ multiplex PCR; TCRdb lists only in-frame clones, some missing. Of under 65,000 clones in the sample, around 87% are singletons; the top ten hold about 13%. The material sequenced was PBMCs. These receptors all stem from a woman aged 60-75 years with lung cancer.

The genes are TRBV19 and TRBJ2-3, with D possibly TRBD2 on 7 matching bases. The CDR3 extends over 15 amino acids. The germline CDR1 and CDR2 sequences are LNHDA and SQIVND (reference sequence). Between the trimmed V and J ends, which lost 7 bases and 3 bases, there was a span of 17 bases. CDR3 region: CASTAGGGSTDTQYF. For the CDR3, the DNA is TGTGCCAGTACTGCCGGGGGCGGGAGTACAGATACGCAGTATTTT.

This chain links TRBV28 with TRBJ2-7; 7 positions agree with TRBD1. The ends lost 6 bases at V and 9 bases at J; junction bases unmatched: 8. The CDR3 consists of 12 residues. The germline V gene encodes CDR1 MDHEN and CDR2 SYDVKM. The CDR3 sequence is CASSPDREVQYF. Here the CDR3 DNA reads TGTGCCAGCAGCCCTGACAGGGAAGTGCAGTACTTC.

The rearrangement joins TRBV5-1 to TRBJ1-3, with a possible D match to TRBD1 (5 bases). V was shortened by 0 bases and J by 0 bases, with 13 bases between the two germline ends. This CDR3 spans 17 amino acids. Germline CDR1 SGHRS, CDR2 YFSETQ. CDR3: CASSLGGTDFSGNTIYF. The CDR3, as DNA: TGCGCCAGCAGCTTGGGAGGGACGGACTTCTCTGGAAACACCATATATTTT. The whole variable domain, remainder taken from reference TRBV5-1 and TRBJ1-3, is KAGVTQTPRYLIKTRGQQVTLSCSPISGHRSVSWYQQTPGQGLQFLFEYFSETQRNKGNFPGRFSGRQFSNSRSEMNVSTLELGDSALYLCASSLGGTDFSGNTIYFGEGSWLTVV.

The J gene is TRBJ2-1, the V gene TRBV6-1, with 7 nucleotides matching TRBD2. The CDR3 is 14 amino acids. V was pared by 6 bases and J by 6 bases, with 8 bases of the junction left unmatched. Germline assignment: CDR1 MNHNS and CDR2 SASEGT. The CDR3 DNA sequence: TGTGCCAGCAGGCGGGGGACCGGTGGCAATGAGCAGTTCTTC. It codes for CASRRGTGGNEQFF.

V is TRBV11-3 and J is TRBJ2-6; no clear D. There are 13 residues in the CDR3. V was pared by 3 bases and J by 4 bases, with 4 bases between. CDR1 and CDR2 from the germline V gene are SGHNT and YENEEA. Here the CDR3 DNA reads TGTGCCAGCAGCTTGGGAGGGGCCAACGTCCTGACTTTC. Residues: CASSLGGANVLTF.

This chain connects TRBV4-1 to TRBJ1-2; a weak D match, TRBD1 (5 bases). This CDR3 contains 15 residues. Per the germline V gene, CDR1 is MGHRA and CDR2 is YSYEKL. Trimming cost V 0 bases and J 1 base, with 9 bases left between them. The CDR3 is CASSQEWGNNYGYTF. The CDR3 bases are TGCGCCAGCAGCCAAGAATGGGGGAATAACTATGGCTACACCTTC.

The V gene is TRBV7-9, the J gene TRBJ2-3; 9 positions match TRBD2. V shed 5 bases, J shed 6 bases, and the junction held 3 bases outside the gene matches. The CDR3 totals 13 residues. Germline loops: CDR1 SEHNR, CDR2 FQNEAQ (reference sequence). The chain's CDR3 is CASSASGADTQYF. CDR3 in DNA: TGTGCCAGCAGCGCTAGCGGGGCCGATACGCAGTATTTT.

V and J are TRBV18 and TRBJ1-5; perhaps TRBD1 as D (6 bases). CDR1 is KGHSH, CDR2 LQKENI, per germline. This CDR3 has 16 amino acids. The V end lost 1 base, the J end lost 0 bases, and 10 bases lay between the germline ends. CDR3 region: CASSPQGGYSNQPQHF. In DNA, the CDR3 is TGTGCCAGCTCACCACAAGGGGGATATAGCAATCAGCCCCAGCATTTT.

As concerns this clone: The DNA is left out, because the CDR3 cannot be placed on it with certainty; the CDR3 is given as TCRdb lists it. The J gene is TRBJ1-2, the V gene TRBV29-1. The CDR3 is 14 amino acids long, termini counted. Germline V gives CDR1 SQVTM, CDR2 ANQGSEA. The CDR3 loop is CSVVLRAGNYGYTF.

A few counts support this clone. The rearrangement links TRBV7-6 to TRBJ2-7, with D maybe TRBD2 (6 bases). This CDR3 has 15 amino acids. Trimming took off 0 bases at V and 3 bases at J, with 12 bases between the two ends. Germline V gene data show CDR1 as SGHVS and CDR2 as FNYEAQ. The DNA of the CDR3 is TGTGCCAGCAGCTTAGCGGGGCAGGGAGGCTACGAGCAGTACTTC. Residues: CASSLAGQGGYEQYF.

This chain uses TRBV6-5 with TRBJ2-7; D may match TRBD1 or TRBD2 (5 bases each). The V and J ends lost 3 bases and 2 bases respectively, with 11 bases between them. CDR1 and CDR2 (germline): MNHEY, SVGAGI. The CDR3 loop spans 14 amino acids. The CDR3 DNA is TGTGCCAGCAGTTATGAGGGGCGCACCTACGAGCAGTACTTC. Translating gives CASSYEGRTYEQYF.